This TCR beta chain was captured in a study of STAT5B mutations in CD4+ large granular lymphocyte leukemia. The ends were cut back, 4 bases at V and 6 bases at J, with 11 bases in the middle. The CDR3 sequence is 13 residues long. Germline lookup yields CDR1 SGHRS and CDR2 YFSETQ. Points from the study as a whole: TRBV06-family usage was enriched in top patient clones (8/27) versus controls (2/35).

As regards this clone: Its antigen is undetermined.

Sequencing used immunoSEQ multiplex PCR; TCRdb keeps in-frame clones, though not all of them. Found here are fewer than 35,000 clones, 65% to 70% of them singletons; the top ten hold approximately 2.7%. The gene calls are TRBV5-1 and TRBJ1-5, with a tentative D call TRBD1 (6 bases). Sequencing was performed on CD4+ T cells from blood buffy coats. The clonotype originates from a human donor in good health. The CDR3 DNA follows: TGCGCCAGCAGCGAGGACAGTGGTCAGCCCCAGCATTTT. It codes for CASSEDSGQPQHF.